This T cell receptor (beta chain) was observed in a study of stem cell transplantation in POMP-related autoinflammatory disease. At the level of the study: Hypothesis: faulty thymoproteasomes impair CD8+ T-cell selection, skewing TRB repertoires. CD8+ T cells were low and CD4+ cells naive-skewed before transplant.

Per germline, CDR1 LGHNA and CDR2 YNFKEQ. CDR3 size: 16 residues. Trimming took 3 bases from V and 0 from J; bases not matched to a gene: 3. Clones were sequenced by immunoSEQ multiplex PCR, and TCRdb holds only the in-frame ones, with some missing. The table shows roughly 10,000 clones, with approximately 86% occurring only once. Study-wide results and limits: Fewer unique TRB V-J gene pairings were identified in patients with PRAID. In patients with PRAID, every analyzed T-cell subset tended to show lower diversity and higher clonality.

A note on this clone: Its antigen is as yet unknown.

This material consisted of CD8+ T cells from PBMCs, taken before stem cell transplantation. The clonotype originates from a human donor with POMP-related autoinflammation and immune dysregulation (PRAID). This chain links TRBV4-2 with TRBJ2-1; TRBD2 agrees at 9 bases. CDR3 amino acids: CASSQGSGSSYNEQFF. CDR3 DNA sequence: TGTGCCAGCAGCCAGGGTAGCGGGAGCTCCTACAATGAGCAGTTCTTC.